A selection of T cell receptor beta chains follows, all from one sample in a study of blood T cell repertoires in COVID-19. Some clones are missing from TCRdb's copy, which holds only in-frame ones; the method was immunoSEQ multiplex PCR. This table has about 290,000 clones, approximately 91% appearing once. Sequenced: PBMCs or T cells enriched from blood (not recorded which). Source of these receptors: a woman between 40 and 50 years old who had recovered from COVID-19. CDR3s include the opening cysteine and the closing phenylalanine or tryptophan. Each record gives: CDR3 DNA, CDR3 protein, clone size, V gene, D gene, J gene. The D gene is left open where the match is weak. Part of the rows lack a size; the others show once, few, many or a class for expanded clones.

TGTGCCAGCAGCCCGCAGGGGCAGGGTGGCTACACCTTC,CASSPQGQGGYTF,once,TRBV11-2,.,TRBJ1-2
TGTGCCAGTAGCCGACAGGCCGCGGGCTATGGCTACACCTTC,CASSRQAAGYGYTF,.,TRBV19,.,TRBJ1-2
TGCAGTGCGTTGGGGACACTCGGCTACACCTTC,CSALGTLGYTF,.,TRBV20-1,.,TRBJ1-2
TGTGCCAGCAGCCAACTAGCGGGGGCAGAGACCCAGTACTTC,CASSQLAGAETQYF,.,TRBV3-1/TRBV3-2,TRBD2,TRBJ2-5
TGTGCCAGCAGCGTTATGAACTATGGCTACACCTTC,CASSVMNYGYTF,.,TRBV3-1/TRBV3-2,.,TRBJ1-2
TGTGCCAGCTTCCCCCGGAGGGCGGGCACTGAAGCTTTCTTT,CASFPRRAGTEAFF,once,TRBV6-5,.,TRBJ1-1
TGTGCCAGCAGTGCGAGACTGGGTTACGAGCAGTACTTC,CASSARLGYEQYF,.,TRBV9,.,TRBJ2-7
TGTGCCAGCAGCTCCCAACCAGGGGAAGGGGGCTACACCTTC,CASSSQPGEGGYTF,once,TRBV7-3,.,TRBJ1-2
TGTGCCAGCAGCTCCACTCGGGACATCATCACAGATACGCAGTATTTT,CASSSTRDIITDTQYF,.,TRBV11-2,.,TRBJ2-3
TGCAGCGTTGGGGACAGGGCGAACACTGAAGCTTTCTTT,CSVGDRANTEAFF,.,TRBV29-1,TRBD1,TRBJ1-1
TGTGCCTCCGCGCACGGAGCCTACGAGCAGTACTTC,CASAHGAYEQYF,.,TRBV24-1,.,TRBJ2-7
TGTGCCAGCAGCTGGGTTGACAGAAACTATGGCTACACCTTC,CASSWVDRNYGYTF,.,TRBV5-6,.,TRBJ1-2
TGTGCCAGCAGCTTAGGAACAGTTCCCTACGAGCAGTACTTC,CASSLGTVPYEQYF,.,TRBV7-2,.,TRBJ2-7
TGTGCCAGCAGGCGGACAGGGCCGGAGACCCAGTACTTC,CASRRTGPETQYF,.,TRBV6-5,TRBD1,TRBJ2-5
TGTGCCAGCAGCCCGTACCGGGACACAGATCAGCCCCAGCATTTT,CASSPYRDTDQPQHF,once,TRBV3-1/TRBV3-2,.,TRBJ1-5
TGCGCCAGCAGCTTGGGGACAGGGAACGGCTACACCTTC,CASSLGTGNGYTF,.,TRBV5-1,TRBD1,TRBJ1-2
TGTGCCAGCAGCTCGACAGATTCTAAAGTTTCCTACACCTTC,CASSSTDSKVSYTF,.,TRBV5-5,.,TRBJ1-2
TGTGCCACCAGTGGGCGGGGGCAATCCAATGAGCAGTTCTTC,CATSGRGQSNEQFF,few,TRBV24-1,.,TRBJ2-1
TGTGCCAGCAGCCCTCGACAGGGAGGAAACACTGAAGCTTTCTTT,CASSPRQGGNTEAFF,.,TRBV9,TRBD1,TRBJ1-1
TGTGCCAGTAGTAAGACAGGGTATAGCAATCAGCCCCAGCATTTT,CASSKTGYSNQPQHF,once,TRBV19,TRBD1,TRBJ1-5
TGTGCCAGCAGCTTGGGACTAGCGGGAGGAGGTGGGGAGACCCAGTACTTC,CASSLGLAGGGGETQYF,once,TRBV5-6,TRBD2,TRBJ2-5
TGTGCCAGCAGCTTATGGGACTCGCGAGATACGCAGTATTTT,CASSLWDSRDTQYF,.,TRBV9,.,TRBJ2-3
TGCGCCAGCAGCCCGCTCTATACCAATGAGCAGTTCTTC,CASSPLYTNEQFF,.,TRBV5-1,.,TRBJ2-1
TGTGCCAGCAGCCAAGCTAGGGGGGGCGGCATTCAGTACTTC,CASSQARGGGIQYF,.,TRBV4-2,.,TRBJ2-4
TGTGCCAGCAGCGTAACCGAAACAGGGTATGCCTACAATGAGCAGTTCTTC,CASSVTETGYAYNEQFF,once,TRBV9,.,TRBJ2-1
TGCGCCAGCTCTACAGGGGCGGATGGCTACACCTTC,CASSTGADGYTF,.,TRBV10-2,TRBD1,TRBJ1-2
TGTGCCAGCAGCTTGACGACAGCTCCGGGGCCCCAGCATTTT,CASSLTTAPGPQHF,once,TRBV7-2,.,TRBJ1-5
TGTGCCAGCGGTCGGGGCGGGGAGCTGTTTTTT,CASGRGGELFF,.,TRBV6-9,.,TRBJ2-2
TGTGCCAGCAGTTCCTTCGGGTCTGGAAACACCATATATTTT,CASSSFGSGNTIYF,.,TRBV6-5,.,TRBJ1-3
TGTGCCAGCAGTTATCTGATAATGGACAGGGCTATTAGAATGAACACTGAAGCTTTCTTT,CASSYLIMDRAIRMNTEAFF,.,TRBV6-9,TRBD1,TRBJ1-1
TGCGCCAGCAGCTTGTACGGCGGGGACTCGAAGCAGTACTTC,CASSLYGGDSKQYF,.,TRBV5-1,.,TRBJ2-7
TGTGCCAGCAGTGGAGACAGGGGAGGTTCACCCCTCCACTTT,CASSGDRGGSPLHF,.,TRBV2,TRBD1,TRBJ1-6
TGTGCCAGCAGCCAGCCCTTCCAATTTCGCAGGGTCAGGGAGGTCGACACTGAAGCTTTCTTT,CASSQPFQFRRVREVDTEAFF,.,TRBV3-1/TRBV3-2,.,TRBJ1-1
TGTGCCAGTAGTATGCCCCTCCCAGGGGGCGTTACTGAAGCTTTCTTT,CASSMPLPGGVTEAFF,.,TRBV19,TRBD1,TRBJ1-1
TGTGCCAGCAGTAACGGAGAAAATGAAAAACTGTTTTTT,CASSNGENEKLFF,.,TRBV6-5,.,TRBJ1-4
TGTGCCAGCAGCTTAGCCAGGGAAGCTAACTATGGCTACACCTTC,CASSLAREANYGYTF,.,TRBV7-9,.,TRBJ1-2
TGTGCCAGCAGCTCGATAGGAGCATTTCACAATGAGCAGTTCTTC,CASSSIGAFHNEQFF,.,TRBV5-6,.,TRBJ2-1
TGTGCCAGCAGCCTCCGGCGGGAGAGCACTGAAGCTTTCTTT,CASSLRRESTEAFF,.,TRBV27,.,TRBJ1-1
TGTGCCAGCAGCCGGACAGGGGGAGACTATGGCTACACCTTC,CASSRTGGDYGYTF,.,TRBV7-2,TRBD1,TRBJ1-2
TGTGCCAGCAGCTCCAGGCTCAATCAGCCCCAGCATTTT,CASSSRLNQPQHF,.,TRBV11-2,.,TRBJ1-5